This T cell receptor beta chain was captured by sequencing in a study of neoadjuvant anti-PD-1 for oral cavity cancer. Notes on this clone: What it binds is not known.

Broader study findings: Treg/Th17 ratio rose with pretreatment blood and fell with post-treatment tumor TCRbeta clonality.

Only in-frame clones appear in the TCRdb table, and some are missing; sequencing was by immunoSEQ multiplex PCR. The data hold under 85,000 clones, with approximately 84% observed a single time. CDR3 length equals 16 residues. The germline V and J ends were trimmed by 3 bases and 1 base, with 13 bases remaining between them. Germline V gene lookup returns CDR1 SGHNT and CDR2 YYREEE (reference sequence). This receptor was identified in a person between 40 and 79 years old with oral cavity squamous cell carcinoma. Specimen: PBMCs, collected before nivolumab (anti-PD-1) treatment. The chain combines TRBV5-4 with TRBJ2-2; the D gene is possibly TRBD1 (5 bases). The CDR3 sequence is CASSSGQGVNTGELFF. DNA of the CDR3: TGTGCCAGCAGCTCCGGTCAGGGCGTGAACACCGGGGAGCTGTTTTTT.